The sequence of this T cell receptor (beta chain) was determined in a study of CD8 T cells in ankylosing spondylitis. For this clonotype: Its antigen is currently unknown.

Study-level results: A subset of motif variants has previously been described in the synovial fluid and blood of reactive arthritis. The clones that were linked to disease were reported to be significantly enriched in matched synovial fluid samples from ankylosing spondylitis patients.

V was trimmed by 1 base and J by 2 bases, leaving 9 bases between them. This CDR3 contains 15 residues. TCRdb reprocessed the 5' RACE reads via MiXCR and lists one record per CDR3 protein. The table has under 450,000 distinct CDR3 sequences, 20% seen once. This sequence was found in a male donor with ankylosing spondylitis or in good health (not recorded which). The rearrangement links TRBV12-3 or TRBV12-4 to TRBJ1-5; D gene ambiguous. The sample taken for sequencing was blood, either unsorted or a sorted T cell fraction (not recorded which). CDR3 amino acids: CASSLGGVGNQPQHF. The CDR3 nucleotides are TGTGCCAGCAGTTTAGGGGGTGTCGGCAATCAGCCCCAGCATTTT.